Described below is a single T cell receptor (beta chain) sequence and its context. The sample belongs to a study of long-term antiretroviral therapy in people with HIV. At the level of the study: The earliest specimens came about a decade ahead of the 2015 immediate-ART recommendation.

The immunoSEQ assay was v3.0, run at survey level. Samples were sequenced targeting about 40,000-50,000 T-cell genomes each. TCRdb's table, derived via immunoSEQ multiplex PCR, lists solely in-frame clones and lacks some. The sample records around 16,000 clones, roughly 94% being singletons. Every sample had about 0.9-10 million cryopreserved PBMC in it before DNA extraction. Per germline, CDR1 LGHNA and CDR2 YSLEER. V was pared by 0 bases and J by 1 base, with 6 bases between. CDR3 length: 14 residues. This specimen consisted of unsorted PBMCs, obtained nearly 6.5 years after starting antiretroviral therapy. This sequence joins TRBV4-3 and TRBJ1-1, with D uncertain. The sequence came from a woman aged 45-65 years with HIV. The CDR3 protein is CASSQERGNTEAFF. The CDR3 coding sequence is TGCGCCAGCAGCCAAGAAAGAGGGAACACTGAAGCTTTCTTT.